Below, 15 T cell receptor beta chains from the same sample are listed, as sequenced in a study of blood T cell repertoires in COVID-19. Profiled with immunoSEQ multiplex PCR; TCRdb holds only in-frame clones, not every one. The data contain roughly 71,000 clones, roughly 85% of them singletons. Material: peripheral blood. These receptors were taken from a middle-aged man with acute or convalescent COVID-19.

The genes are TRBV6-1 and TRBJ2-7; TRBD1 aligns across 7 bases. The ends lost 0 bases at V and 6 bases at J; junction bases unmatched: 8. CDR1 MNHNS and CDR2 SASEGT come from the germline V gene. The CDR3 runs to 15 residues. DNA of the CDR3: TGTGCCAGCAGTGAAGCGTCGACAGGGCCGGTCGAGCAGTACGTC. This sequence encodes CASSEASTGPVEQYV.

The genes are TRBV2 and TRBJ1-5; D gene uncertain. The germline gives CDR1 SNHLY, CDR2 FYNNEI. This CDR3 is 13 amino acids long. V gave up 3 bases and J gave up 1 base, with 4 bases separating them. The CDR3 DNA follows: TGTGCCAGCAGTGAGAGGAGCAATCAGCCCCAGCATTTT. As protein: CASSERSNQPQHF.

This chain uses TRBV4-1 with TRBJ2-2; 9 nucleotides match TRBD2. The CDR3 runs to 17 residues. Germline loops: CDR1 MGHRA, CDR2 YSYEKL. V lost 2 bases and J lost 6; bases outside the gene matches: 10. The CDR3 sequence: CASSQPYGGGVPGELFF. In DNA form, the CDR3 reads TGCGCCAGCAGCCAACCGTATGGCGGGGGGGTCCCCGGGGAGCTGTTTTTT.

This sequence joins TRBV5-1 and TRBJ2-2, with 9 bases fitting TRBD1. The J segment lost 2 bases and the V segment lost 9 bases, leaving 11 bases of the junction unmatched. CDR3 length: 16 residues. Looked up from germline, CDR1 is SGHRS and CDR2 is YFSETQ. DNA for the CDR3: TGCGCCACTACGACGACAGGGGGTGAAAACACCGGGGAGCTGTTTTTT. It encodes CATTTTGGENTGELFF.

The chain combines TRBV18 with TRBJ2-7; tentatively, D is TRBD1 (5 bases). Germline values: CDR1 KGHSH, CDR2 LQKENI. CDR3 length equals 14 residues. V lost 8 bases and J lost 1, with 15 bases in between. In DNA, the CDR3 is TGTGCCAGCCGAAAGGGGTCCGATTCCTACGAGCAGTACTTC. Encoded protein: CASRKGSDSYEQYF.

The chain joins TRBV3-1 (or the pseudogene TRBV3-2) to TRBJ1-2; 8 positions agree with TRBD1. This CDR3 contains 16 residues. In germline, CDR1 is LGHDT, CDR2 YNNKEL (reference sequence). With V trimmed by 3 bases and J by 4 bases, 10 bases remained unmatched. The CDR3 here is CASSHSGTGRPYGYTF. CDR3 in DNA: TGTGCCAGCAGCCACTCCGGGACAGGAAGACCCTATGGCTACACCTTC.

This clone occurred once. V is TRBV12-3 or TRBV12-4 and J is TRBJ2-1, with a tentative D call TRBD1 (6 bases). This CDR3 comprises 13 residues. The V gene lost 8 bases and the J gene lost 4 bases, with 12 bases spanning the gap. This CDR3 is CASGTSAYNEQFF. CDR3 nucleotide sequence: TGTGCCAGCGGGACATCGGCTTACAATGAGCAGTTCTTC.

This clone came up once. V is TRBV10-3 and J is TRBJ2-3; D is possibly TRBD2 (6 bases). The CDR3 runs 15 residues. Trimming took 8 bases from V and 0 from J, leaving 15 bases between them. Germline V CDR1 and CDR2: ENHRY, SYGVKD. DNA for the CDR3: TGTGCCATCTTGAGTGGAGGGACTAGCACAGATACGCAGTATTTT. This translates into CAILSGGTSTDTQYF.

This clone was seen once. J is TRBJ1-2 and V is TRBV6-1; D gene uncertain. V lost 2 bases to trimming and J lost 8 bases, with 15 bases between them. The CDR3 covers 14 residues. The germline V gene has CDR1 MNHNS and CDR2 SASEGT. CDR3 DNA sequence: TGTGCCAGCAGTGAAATTTTCGGGGTAGGGGGCTACACCTTC. As protein: CASSEIFGVGGYTF.

This clone appeared a single time. The chain has TRBV11-2 and TRBJ2-1, with TRBD1 as a possible D gene (6 bases). Trimming left V 3 bases short and J 10 bases short, with 7 bases between. The CDR3 is 11 amino acids. Germline lookup yields CDR1 SGHAT and CDR2 FQNNGV. CDR3 loop: CASSFGTEQFF. The CDR3 region has the DNA TGTGCCAGCAGCTTCGGGACAGAGCAGTTCTTC.

The J gene is TRBJ1-1, the V gene TRBV12-3 or TRBV12-4; D is unclear. This CDR3 is built from 13 residues. The germline V and J ends were trimmed by 8 bases and 8 bases, with 18 bases remaining between them. The CDR3 DNA reads TGTGCCAGCTATCCGAGCGCCAACTGGGAAGCTTTCTTT. Residues: CASYPSANWEAFF.

This chain uses TRBV12-2 with TRBJ2-7; the listed D gene, TRBD1, was not tested against the DNA. TRBV12-2 is reported as a pseudogene. There are 16 residues in the CDR3. The CDR3 sequence: CASRWLLYRGTYEQYV. The DNA for the CDR3 is TGTGCAAGTCGCTGGCTGTTGTACAGGGGAACCTACGAGCAGTACGTC.

The chain has TRBV10-2 and TRBJ2-2, with TRBD2 identical over 10 bases. After removal of 4 bases from V and 2 bases from J, the junction contained 4 bases not matched to a gene. The CDR3 covers 16 residues. The germline V gene has CDR1 WSHSY and CDR2 SAAADI. In DNA, the CDR3 is TGCGCCAGCAGTGGAACTAGCGGGGATAACACCGGGGAGCTGTTTTTT. Translation gives CASSGTSGDNTGELFF.

This chain connects TRBV7-8 to TRBJ1-5, with 7 bases that match TRBD1. The trim removed 1 base at V and 6 bases at J, leaving 6 bases unmatched. There are 15 residues in the CDR3. Germline V gene lookup returns CDR1 SGHVS and CDR2 FQNEAQ. The chain's CDR3 is CASSLDRQGVQPQHF. Here the CDR3 DNA reads TGTGCCAGCAGCTTAGACCGCCAGGGGGTTCAGCCCCAGCATTTT. Supplemented by reference TRBV7-8 and TRBJ1-5, the full variable domain reads GAGVSQSPRYKVAKRGQDVALRCDPISGHVSLFWYQQALGQGPEFLTYFQNEAQLDKSGLPSDRFFAERPEGSVSTLKIQRTQQEDSAVYLCASSLDRQGVQPQHFGDGTRLSIL.

This chain uses TRBV25-1 with TRBJ1-6; a possible D gene is TRBD1 (5 bases). Trimming took off 6 bases at V and 3 bases at J, with 12 bases between the two ends. Germline CDR1 and CDR2: MGHDK and SYGVNS. The CDR3 is 15 residues long. The chain's CDR3 is CASRGQGGYNSPLHF. The CDR3 DNA follows: TGTGCCAGCAGGGGGCAGGGTGGCTATAATTCACCCCTCCACTTT.